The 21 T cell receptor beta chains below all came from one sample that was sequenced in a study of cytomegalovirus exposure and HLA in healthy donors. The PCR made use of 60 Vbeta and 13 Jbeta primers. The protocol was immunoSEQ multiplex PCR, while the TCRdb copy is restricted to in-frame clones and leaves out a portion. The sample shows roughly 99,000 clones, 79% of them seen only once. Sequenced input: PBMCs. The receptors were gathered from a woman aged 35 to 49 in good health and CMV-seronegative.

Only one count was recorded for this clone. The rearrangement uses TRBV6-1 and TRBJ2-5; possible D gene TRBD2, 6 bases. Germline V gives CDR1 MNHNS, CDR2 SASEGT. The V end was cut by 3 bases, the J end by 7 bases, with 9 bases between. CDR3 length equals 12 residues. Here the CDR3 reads CASSEGGWTQYF. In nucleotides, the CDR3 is TGTGCCAGCAGTGAGGGGGGATGGACCCAGTACTTC.

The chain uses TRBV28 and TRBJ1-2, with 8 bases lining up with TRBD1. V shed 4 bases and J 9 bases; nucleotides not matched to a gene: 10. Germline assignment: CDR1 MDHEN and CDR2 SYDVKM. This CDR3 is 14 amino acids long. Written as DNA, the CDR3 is TGTGCCAGCAGTTCTACCGGGACAGGCTCCAGCTACACCTTC. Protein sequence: CASSSTGTGSSYTF.

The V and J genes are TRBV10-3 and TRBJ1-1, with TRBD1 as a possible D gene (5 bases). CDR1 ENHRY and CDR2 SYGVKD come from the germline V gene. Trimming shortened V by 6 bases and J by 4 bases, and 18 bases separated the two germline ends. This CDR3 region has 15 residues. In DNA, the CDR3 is TGTGCCATCAGGGGGCGGAGAGATGATGGCACTGAAGCTTTCTTT. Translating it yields CAIRGRRDDGTEAFF.

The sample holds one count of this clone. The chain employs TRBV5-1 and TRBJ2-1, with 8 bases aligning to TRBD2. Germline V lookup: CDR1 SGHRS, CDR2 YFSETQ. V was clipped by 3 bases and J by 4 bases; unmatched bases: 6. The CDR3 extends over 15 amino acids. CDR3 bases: TGCGCCAGCAGCTATGGCGGGGGGTTTTACAATGAGCAGTTCTTC. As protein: CASSYGGGFYNEQFF.

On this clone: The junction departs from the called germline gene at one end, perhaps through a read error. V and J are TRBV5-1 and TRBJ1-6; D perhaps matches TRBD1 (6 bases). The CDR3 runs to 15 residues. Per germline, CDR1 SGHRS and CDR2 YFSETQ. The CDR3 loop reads CASSPTGLGNSPLNF. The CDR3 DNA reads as TGCGCCAGCAGCCCAACAGGGCTAGGAAATTCACCCCTCAACTTT.

The CDR3, as DNA: TGTGCCAGCAGCTTAGGCAGGTCTGAAGCCTACGAGCAGTACTTC. It codes for CASSLGRSEAYEQYF. The chain combines TRBV7-8 with TRBJ2-7, with no clear D. CDR3 size: 15 residues. V lost 1 base to trimming and J lost 2 bases, with 12 bases between them. Germline lookup yields CDR1 SGHVS and CDR2 FQNEAQ.

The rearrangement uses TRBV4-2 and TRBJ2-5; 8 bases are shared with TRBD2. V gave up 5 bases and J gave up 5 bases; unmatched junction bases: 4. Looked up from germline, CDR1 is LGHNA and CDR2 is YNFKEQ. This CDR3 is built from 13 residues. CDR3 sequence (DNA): TGTGCCAGCAGCTTGACTAGCGAGGAGACCCAGTACTTC. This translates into CASSLTSEETQYF.

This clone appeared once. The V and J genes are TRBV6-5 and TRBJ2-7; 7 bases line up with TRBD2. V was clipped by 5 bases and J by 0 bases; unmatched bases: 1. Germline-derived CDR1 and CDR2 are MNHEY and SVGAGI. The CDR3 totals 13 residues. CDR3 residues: CASSRGGSYEQYF. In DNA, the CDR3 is TGTGCCAGCAGTCGCGGGGGCTCCTACGAGCAGTACTTC.

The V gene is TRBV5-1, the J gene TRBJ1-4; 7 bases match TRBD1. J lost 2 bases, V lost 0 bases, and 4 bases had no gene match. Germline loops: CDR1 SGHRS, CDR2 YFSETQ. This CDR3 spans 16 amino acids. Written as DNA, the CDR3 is TGCGCCAGCAGCTTGGGACAGGGAAGTACTAATGAAAAACTGTTTTTT. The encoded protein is CASSLGQGSTNEKLFF.

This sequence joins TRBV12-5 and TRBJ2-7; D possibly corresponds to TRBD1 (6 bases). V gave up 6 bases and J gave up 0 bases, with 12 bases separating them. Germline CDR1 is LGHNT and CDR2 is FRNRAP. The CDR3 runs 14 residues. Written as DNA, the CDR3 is TGTGCTAGTGGGACCTGGGACAACTCCTACGAGCAGTACTTC. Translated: CASGTWDNSYEQYF.

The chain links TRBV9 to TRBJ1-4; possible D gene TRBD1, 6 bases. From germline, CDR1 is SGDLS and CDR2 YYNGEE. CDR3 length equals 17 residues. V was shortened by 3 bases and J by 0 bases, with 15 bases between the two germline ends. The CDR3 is CASSGSDSDATNEKLFF. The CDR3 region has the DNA TGTGCCAGCAGCGGATCGGACAGCGACGCAACTAATGAAAAACTGTTTTTT.

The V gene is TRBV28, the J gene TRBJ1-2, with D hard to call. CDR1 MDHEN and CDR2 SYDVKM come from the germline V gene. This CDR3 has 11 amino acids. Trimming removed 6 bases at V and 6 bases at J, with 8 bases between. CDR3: CASREADGYTF. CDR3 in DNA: TGTGCCAGCAGGGAAGCGGATGGCTACACCTTC.

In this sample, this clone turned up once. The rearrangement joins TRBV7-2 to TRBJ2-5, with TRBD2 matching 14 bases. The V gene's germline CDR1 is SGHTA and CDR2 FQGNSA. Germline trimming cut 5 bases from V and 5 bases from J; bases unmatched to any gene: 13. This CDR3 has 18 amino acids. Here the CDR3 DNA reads TGTGCCAGCAGCGTAAACCCGACTAGCGGGGGGGCAAGGGAGACCCAGTACTTC. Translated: CASSVNPTSGGARETQYF.

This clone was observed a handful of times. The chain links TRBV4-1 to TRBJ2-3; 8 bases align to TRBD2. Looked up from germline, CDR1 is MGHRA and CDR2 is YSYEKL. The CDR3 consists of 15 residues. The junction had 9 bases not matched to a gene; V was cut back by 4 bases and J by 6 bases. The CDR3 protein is CASSPFRGGQDTQYF. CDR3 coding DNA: TGCGCCAGCAGCCCGTTCCGGGGGGGCCAGGATACGCAGTATTTT.

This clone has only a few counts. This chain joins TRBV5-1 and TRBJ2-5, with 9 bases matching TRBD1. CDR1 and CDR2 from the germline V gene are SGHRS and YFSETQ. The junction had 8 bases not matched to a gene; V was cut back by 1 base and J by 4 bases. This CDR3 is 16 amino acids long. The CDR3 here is CASSLSGQGGLETQYF. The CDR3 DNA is TGCGCCAGCAGCTTGTCGGGACAGGGCGGATTAGAGACCCAGTACTTC.

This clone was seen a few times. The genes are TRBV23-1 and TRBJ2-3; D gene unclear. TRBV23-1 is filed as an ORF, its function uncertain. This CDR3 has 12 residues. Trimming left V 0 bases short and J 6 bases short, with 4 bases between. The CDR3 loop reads CASSQSCDTQYF. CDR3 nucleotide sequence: TGCGCCAGCAGTCAATCCTGTGATACGCAGTATTTT.

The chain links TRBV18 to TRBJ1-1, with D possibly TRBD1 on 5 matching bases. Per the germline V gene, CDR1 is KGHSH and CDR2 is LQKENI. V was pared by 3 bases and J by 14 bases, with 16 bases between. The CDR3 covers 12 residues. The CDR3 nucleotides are TGTGCCAGCTCACCTCTATACGACAGAACGTTCTTT. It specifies CASSPLYDRTFF.

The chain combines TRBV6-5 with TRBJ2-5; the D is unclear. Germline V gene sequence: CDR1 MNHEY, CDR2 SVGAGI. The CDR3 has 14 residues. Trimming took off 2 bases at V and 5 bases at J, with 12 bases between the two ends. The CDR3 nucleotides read TGTGCCAGCAGTTACGGGCTGTACCCCGAGACCCAGTACTTC. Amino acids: CASSYGLYPETQYF.

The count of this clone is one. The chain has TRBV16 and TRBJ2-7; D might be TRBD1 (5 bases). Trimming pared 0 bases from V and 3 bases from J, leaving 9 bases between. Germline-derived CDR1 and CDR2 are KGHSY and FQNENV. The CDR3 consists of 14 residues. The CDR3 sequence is CASSQSSQGYEQYF. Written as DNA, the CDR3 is TGTGCCAGCAGCCAATCGTCCCAGGGCTACGAGCAGTACTTC.

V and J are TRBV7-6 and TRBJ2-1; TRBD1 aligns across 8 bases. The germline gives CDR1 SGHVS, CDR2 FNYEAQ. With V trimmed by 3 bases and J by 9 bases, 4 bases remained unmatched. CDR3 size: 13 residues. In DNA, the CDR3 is TGTGCCAGCAGCTTCGGACAGGGCGGTGAGCAGTTCTTC. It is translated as CASSFGQGGEQFF.

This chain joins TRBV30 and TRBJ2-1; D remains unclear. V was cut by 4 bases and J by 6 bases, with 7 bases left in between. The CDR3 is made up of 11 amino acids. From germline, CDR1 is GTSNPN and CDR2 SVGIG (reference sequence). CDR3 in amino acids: CAWISLNEQFF. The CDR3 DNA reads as TGTGCCTGGATTAGTCTCAATGAGCAGTTCTTC.